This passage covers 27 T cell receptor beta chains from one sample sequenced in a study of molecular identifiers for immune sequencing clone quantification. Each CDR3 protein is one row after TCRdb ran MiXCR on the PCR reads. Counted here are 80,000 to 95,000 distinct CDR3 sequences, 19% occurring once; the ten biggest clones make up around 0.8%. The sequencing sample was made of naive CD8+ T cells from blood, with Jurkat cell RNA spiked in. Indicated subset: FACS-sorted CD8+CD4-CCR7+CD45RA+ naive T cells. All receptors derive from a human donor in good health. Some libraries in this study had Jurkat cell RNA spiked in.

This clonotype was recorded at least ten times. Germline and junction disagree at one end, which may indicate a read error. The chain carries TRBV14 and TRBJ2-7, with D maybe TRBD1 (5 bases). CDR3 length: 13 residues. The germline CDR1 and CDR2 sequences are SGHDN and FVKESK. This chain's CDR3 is CASSLVSSQASTF. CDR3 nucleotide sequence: TGTGCCAGCAGCCTAGTGTCTTCACAGGCAAGTACGTTC.

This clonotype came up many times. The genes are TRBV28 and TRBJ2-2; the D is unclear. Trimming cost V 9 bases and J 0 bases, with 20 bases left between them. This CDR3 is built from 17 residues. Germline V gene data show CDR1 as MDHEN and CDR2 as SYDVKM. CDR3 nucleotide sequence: TGTGCCAGTACCGAGAATAGAAAGAGTTCGAACACCGGGGAGCTGTTTTTT. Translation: CASTENRKSSNTGELFF.

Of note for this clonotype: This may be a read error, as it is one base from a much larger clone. In nucleotides, the CDR3 is TGTGCCAGCAGTTACCCGGGCCCTTCCTGCGAGCAGTACTTC. It is translated as CASSYPGPSCEQYF. The rearrangement uses TRBV6-6 and TRBJ2-7; D is unclear. The CDR3 has 14 amino acids. CDR1 is MNHNY, CDR2 SVGAGI, per germline (reference sequence).

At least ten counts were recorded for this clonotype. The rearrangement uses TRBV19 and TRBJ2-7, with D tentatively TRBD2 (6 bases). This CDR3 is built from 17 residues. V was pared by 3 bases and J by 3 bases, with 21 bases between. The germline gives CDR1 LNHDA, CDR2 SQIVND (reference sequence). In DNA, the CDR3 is TGTGCCAGTAGTATTTTCGGGACCGCCGAGACTAGCTACGAGCAGTACTTC. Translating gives CASSIFGTAETSYEQYF.

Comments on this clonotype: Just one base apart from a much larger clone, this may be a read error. The DNA for the CDR3 is TGTGCCACCAGTGAGGGGACATGTAGTTACACCGGGGAGCTGTTTTTT. This codes for CATSEGTCSYTGELFF. This chain links TRBV24-1 with TRBJ2-2; TRBD1 might be the D (6 bases). The V and J ends lost 4 bases and 3 bases respectively, with 14 bases between them. Germline CDR1 is KGHDR and CDR2 is SFDVKD. CDR3 size: 16 residues.

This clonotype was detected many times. CDR3 nucleotides: TGTGCCAGCAGTAGCGACGGATTTAGCACAGATACGCAGTATTTT. Translating gives CASSSDGFSTDTQYF. The chain links TRBV2 to TRBJ2-3; no firm D call. CDR1 and CDR2 from the germline V gene are SNHLY and FYNNEI. V was cut by 5 bases and J by 0 bases, with 12 bases left in between. The length of the CDR3 is 15 residues.

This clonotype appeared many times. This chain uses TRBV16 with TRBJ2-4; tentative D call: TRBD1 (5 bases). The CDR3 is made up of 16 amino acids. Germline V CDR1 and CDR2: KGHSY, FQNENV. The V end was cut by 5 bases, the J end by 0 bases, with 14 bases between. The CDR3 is CASSVRAEIAKNIQYF. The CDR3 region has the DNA TGTGCCAGCAGCGTCAGGGCTGAGATAGCCAAAAACATTCAGTACTTC.

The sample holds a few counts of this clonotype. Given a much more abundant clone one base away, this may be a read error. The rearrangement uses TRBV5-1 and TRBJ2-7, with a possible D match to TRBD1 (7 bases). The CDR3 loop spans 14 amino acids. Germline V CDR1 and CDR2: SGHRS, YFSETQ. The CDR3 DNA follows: TGCACCAGCAGGGGGGAGAGGGGCTCCTACGAGCAGTACTTC. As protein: CTSRGERGSYEQYF.

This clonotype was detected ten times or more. The CDR3, as DNA: TGTGCCAGAAAGCAAAGAATCCGGAATGAGCAGTTCTTC. Its translation: CARKQRIRNEQFF. V is TRBV2 and J is TRBJ2-1; D uncertain. The CDR3 is 13 amino acids. Looked up from germline, CDR1 is SNHLY and CDR2 is FYNNEI. The germline V and J ends were trimmed by 9 bases and 7 bases, with 16 bases remaining between them.

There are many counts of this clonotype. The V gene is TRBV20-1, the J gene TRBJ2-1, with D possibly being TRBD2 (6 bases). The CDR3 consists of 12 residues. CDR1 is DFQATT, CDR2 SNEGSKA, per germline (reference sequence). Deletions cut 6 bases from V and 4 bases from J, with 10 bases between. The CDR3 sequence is CSAPGLYNEQFF. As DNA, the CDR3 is TGCAGTGCACCGGGACTTTACAATGAGCAGTTCTTC.

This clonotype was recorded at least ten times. CDR3 coding DNA: TGTGCCAGCAGCCCAGGTGACGAGCAGTACTTC. As protein: CASSPGDEQYF. The chain employs TRBV7-9 and TRBJ2-7; D gene uncertain. Germline V gene sequence: CDR1 SEHNR, CDR2 FQNEAQ (reference sequence). The CDR3 extends over 11 amino acids. Trimming left V 5 bases short and J 5 bases short, with 7 bases between.

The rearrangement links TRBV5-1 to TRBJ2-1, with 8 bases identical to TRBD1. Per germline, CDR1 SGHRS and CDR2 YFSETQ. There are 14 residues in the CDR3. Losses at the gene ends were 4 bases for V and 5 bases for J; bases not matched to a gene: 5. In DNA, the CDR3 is TGCGCCAGCAGCGACGGGACAGGCCACAATGAGCAGTTCTTC. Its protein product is CASSDGTGHNEQFF.

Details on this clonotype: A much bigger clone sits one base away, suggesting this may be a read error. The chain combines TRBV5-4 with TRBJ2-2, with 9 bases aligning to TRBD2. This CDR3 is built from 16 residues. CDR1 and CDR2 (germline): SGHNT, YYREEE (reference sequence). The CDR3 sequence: CAGSLGLAGPTGELFF. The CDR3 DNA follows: TGTGCCGGCAGCTTGGGGCTAGCGGGACCCACCGGGGAGCTGTTTTTT.

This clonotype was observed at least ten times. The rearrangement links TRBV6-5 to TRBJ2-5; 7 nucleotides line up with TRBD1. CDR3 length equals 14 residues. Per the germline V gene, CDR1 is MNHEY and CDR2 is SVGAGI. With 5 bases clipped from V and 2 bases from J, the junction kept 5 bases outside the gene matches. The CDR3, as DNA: TGTGCCAGCAGTGCCCGACAGGGACAAGAGACCCAGTACTTC. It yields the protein CASSARQGQETQYF.

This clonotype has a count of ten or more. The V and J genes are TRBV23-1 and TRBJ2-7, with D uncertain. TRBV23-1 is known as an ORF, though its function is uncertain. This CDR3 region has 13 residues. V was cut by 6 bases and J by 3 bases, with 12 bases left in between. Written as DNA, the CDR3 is TGCGCCAGCAGCCCGGCGCTGGTCTACGAGCAGTACTTC. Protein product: CASSPALVYEQYF.

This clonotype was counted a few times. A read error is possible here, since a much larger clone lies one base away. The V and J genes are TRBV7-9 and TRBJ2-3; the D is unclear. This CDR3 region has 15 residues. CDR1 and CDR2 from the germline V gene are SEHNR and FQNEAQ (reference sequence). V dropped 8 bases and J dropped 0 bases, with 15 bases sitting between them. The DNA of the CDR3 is TGTGCCAGCGGCCCCTGGAGTCCTAGCACAGATACGCAGTATTTT. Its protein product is CASGPWSPSTDTQYF.

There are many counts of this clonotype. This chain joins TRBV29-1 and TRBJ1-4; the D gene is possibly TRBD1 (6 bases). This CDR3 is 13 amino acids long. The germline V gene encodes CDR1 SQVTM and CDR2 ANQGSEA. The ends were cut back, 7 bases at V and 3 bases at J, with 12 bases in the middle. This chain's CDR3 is CSAQQGSNEKLFF. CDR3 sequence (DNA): TGCAGCGCACAACAGGGTTCTAATGAAAAACTGTTTTTT.

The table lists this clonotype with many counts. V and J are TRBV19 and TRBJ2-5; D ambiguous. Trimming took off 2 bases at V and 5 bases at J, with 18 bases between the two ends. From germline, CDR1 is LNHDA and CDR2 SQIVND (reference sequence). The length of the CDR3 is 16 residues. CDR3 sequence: CASSISGLLGYETQYF. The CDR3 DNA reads TGTGCCAGTAGTATATCAGGTCTCCTAGGATATGAGACCCAGTACTTC.

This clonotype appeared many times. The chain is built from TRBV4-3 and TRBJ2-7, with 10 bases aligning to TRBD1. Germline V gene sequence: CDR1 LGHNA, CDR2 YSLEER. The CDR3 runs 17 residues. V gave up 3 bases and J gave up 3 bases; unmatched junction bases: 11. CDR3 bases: TGCGCCAGCAGCCAGGCTAGAGCCGGGACAGGGGTCTACGAGCAGTACTTC. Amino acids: CASSQARAGTGVYEQYF.

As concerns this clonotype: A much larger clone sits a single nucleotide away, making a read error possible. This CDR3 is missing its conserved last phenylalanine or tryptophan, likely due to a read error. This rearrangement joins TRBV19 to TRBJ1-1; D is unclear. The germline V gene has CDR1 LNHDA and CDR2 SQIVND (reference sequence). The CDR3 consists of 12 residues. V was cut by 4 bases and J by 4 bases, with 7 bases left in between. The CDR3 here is CASSTGRTEAFL. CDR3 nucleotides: TGTGCCAGTAGTACAGGACGCACTGAAGCTTTCCTT.

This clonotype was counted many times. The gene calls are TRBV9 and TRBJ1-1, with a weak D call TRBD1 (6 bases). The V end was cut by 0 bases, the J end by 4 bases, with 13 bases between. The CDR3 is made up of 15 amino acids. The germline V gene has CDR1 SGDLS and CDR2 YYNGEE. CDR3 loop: CASSVGGGGLTEAFF. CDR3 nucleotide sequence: TGTGCCAGCAGCGTAGGCGGAGGGGGTCTCACTGAAGCTTTCTTT.

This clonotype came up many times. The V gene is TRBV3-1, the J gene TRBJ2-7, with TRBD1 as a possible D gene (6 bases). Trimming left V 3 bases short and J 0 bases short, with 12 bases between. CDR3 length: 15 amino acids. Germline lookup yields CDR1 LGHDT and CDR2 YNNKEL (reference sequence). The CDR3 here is CASSHGQSSSYEQYF. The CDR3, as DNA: TGTGCCAGCAGCCACGGACAGTCTAGCTCCTACGAGCAGTACTTC.

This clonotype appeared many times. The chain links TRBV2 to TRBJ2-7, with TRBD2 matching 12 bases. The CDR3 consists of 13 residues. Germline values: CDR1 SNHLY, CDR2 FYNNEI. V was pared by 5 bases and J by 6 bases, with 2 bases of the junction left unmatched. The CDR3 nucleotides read TGTGCCAGCAGTCTAGCGGGGGGGCCCGAGCAGTACTTC. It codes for CASSLAGGPEQYF.

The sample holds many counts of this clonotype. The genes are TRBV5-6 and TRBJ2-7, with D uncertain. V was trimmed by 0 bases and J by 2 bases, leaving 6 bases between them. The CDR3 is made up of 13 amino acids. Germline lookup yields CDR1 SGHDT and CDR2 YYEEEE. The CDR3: CASSLVRTYEQYF. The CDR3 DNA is TGTGCCAGCAGCTTGGTTCGTACCTACGAGCAGTACTTC.

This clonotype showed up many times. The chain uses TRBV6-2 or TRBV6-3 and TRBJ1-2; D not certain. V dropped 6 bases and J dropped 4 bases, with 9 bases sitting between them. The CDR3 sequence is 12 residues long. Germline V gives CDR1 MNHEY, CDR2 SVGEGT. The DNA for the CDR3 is TGTGCCAGCAGCCCCGTTGTCTATGGCTACACCTTC. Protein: CASSPVVYGYTF.

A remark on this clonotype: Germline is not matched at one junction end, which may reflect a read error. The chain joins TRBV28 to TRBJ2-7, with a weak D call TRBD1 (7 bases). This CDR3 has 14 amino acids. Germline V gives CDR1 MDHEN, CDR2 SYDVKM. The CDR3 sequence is CASSPRDSPYERYF. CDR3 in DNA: TGTGCCAGCAGTCCGCGGGACAGTCCCTACGAGCGGTACTTC. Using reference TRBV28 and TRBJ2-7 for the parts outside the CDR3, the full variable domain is DVKVTQSSRYLVKRTGEKVFLECVQDMDHENMFWYRQDPGLGLRLIYFSYDVKMKEKGDIPEGYSVSREKKERFSLILESASTNQTSMYLCASSPRDSPYERYFGPGTRLTVT.

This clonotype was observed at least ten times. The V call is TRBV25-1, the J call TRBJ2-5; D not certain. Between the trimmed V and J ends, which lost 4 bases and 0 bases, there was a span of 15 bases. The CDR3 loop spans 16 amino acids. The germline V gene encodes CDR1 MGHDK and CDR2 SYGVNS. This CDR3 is CASSGSPVGHQETQYF. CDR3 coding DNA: TGTGCCAGCAGTGGGTCCCCGGTAGGGCACCAAGAGACCCAGTACTTC.